The subject of this entry is one T cell receptor (beta chain). Its antigen is currently not known. The input lacks base qualities; no much larger clone sits a single base away. This entry belongs to a study of T cell responses to AZD1222 COVID-19 vaccine listed by TCRdb under 2021. For context, the study as a whole: AZD1222 recipients with second doses at about 4 weeks or about 12 weeks were pooled, because spike-specific TCR depth and breadth did not differ between schedules. A total of 233 trial participants underwent TCR sequencing, of whom about 210 received two doses of AZD1222 and 26 received two doses of the MenACWY control vaccine. Trial participants were enrolled by age into subgroups of 18-55, 56-69 and 70-plus years, and around 150, 29 and 61 TCR-sequenced participants, respectively, were included in these subgroups.

General findings and caveats noted by the study authors: Conclusions about previously exposed vaccinees are limited, since just a handful of AZD1222 recipients were seropositive for SARS-CoV-2 at baseline. In the small 56-69-year group, the increase in depth fell short of significance, most likely because of low power. The whole spike protein was spanned by vaccine-associated CD4 TCRs, and dominant responses were seen in regions 160-218 and 743-854. Participants were mostly white British, with more females than males. The authors suggested clonal diversity may have been underestimated. Epitopes outside the regions mutated in the B.1.351 and B.1.1.7 variants were reportedly recognized by nearly half of the unique spike-specific TCRs. Because no samples from the day 14 peak response were available, repertoires could be characterized only after the peak T cell response. Spike-specific TCR breadth and depth rose significantly after two AZD1222 doses compared with day 0 and with MenACWY recipients.

Reading the label with the study, this specimen's time point is: baseline before first vaccination. The vaccinee samples were drawn from two UK trials, COV001 and COV002, one of which was a single-blind randomized controlled phase 2/3 trial testing AZD1222 (ChAdOx1 nCoV-19) in healthy adults. Trial participant PBMC samples were collected at day 0 and day 28 after the second dose for TCRbeta chain sequencing. The CDR3 regions of human TCRbeta chains were subjected to immunosequencing. In the source study's methods: TCRs in the repertoires were compared against a reference library of SARS-CoV-2-specific TCRs that had been generated with the MIRA antigen-specificity platform. Breadth meant the fraction of unique TCRs that were SARS-CoV-2-associated, whereas depth meant the fraction of total T cells that were SARS-CoV-2-associated. Using the MIRA data, each spike-specific TCR was mapped to the spike region that the TCR reacts to and placed in a CD4 or CD8 class. Log10-transformed breadth and depth values were compared by one-way ANOVA with Sidak's multiple comparisons tests. TCRdb took over this immuneACCESS table, retaining in-frame rearrangements with V and J assigned. Such tables are incomplete; in checked studies, under half of the missing clones stem from an unresolved V gene, and the remainder is unexplained. Clone size and the V and J calls come from that table; the DNA yielded D and trimming. This sample gives more than 100,000 clones in total; roughly 87% of them show up just once. The biggest ten clones account for 1.4% to 1.5% of the sample.

The sequenced sample was peripheral blood, obtained on day 0 of AZD1222 vaccination. The clonotype originates from an adult in good health.

In nucleotides, the sequence is TGTGCCAGCAGCTTATTTAACACCATATATTTT. The encoded protein is CASSLFNTIYF. The sequence is built from TRBV7-9 and TRBJ1-3; confidence is insufficient to name the D gene. CDR1 and CDR2 are read off the germline V gene (reference sequence) as SEHNR and FQNEAQ. V is pared back by 2 bases and J by 7 bases, with 3 bases lying between the germline termini. The CDR3, cysteine through phenylalanine, is 11 amino acids long. Only the CDR3 DNA is retained, 33 bases long and in frame from the first base.